One T cell receptor beta chain is described in this entry. Its antigen remains unknown. This sample was included in a study of cytomegalovirus exposure and HLA in healthy donors. PCR used 60 Vbeta primers and 13 Jbeta primers. Profiling relied on immunoSEQ multiplex PCR, and the TCRdb table lists in-frame clones only, not all of them. The sample includes some 180,000 clones, about 90% of them seen just once. General study results and limits: Overall, 164 TCR beta chains were annotated as cytomegalovirus-associated. Trimming of TCR beta V- and J-genes showed a link, identified in a later analysis, to a missense DCLRE1C variant. Some V segments, TRBV6-2 and TRBV6-3 among them, were indistinguishable and were therefore excluded. Diagnosis of cytomegalovirus status made by the classifier reportedly showed high specificity and sensitivity.

CDR3 length: 15 residues. Per the germline V gene, CDR1 is MRHNA and CDR2 is SNTAGT. The ends were cut back, 0 bases at V and 1 base at J, with 8 bases in the middle. The TCR originated in a boy aged 2 to 10 in good health and CMV-seronegative. Material: PBMCs. This chain uses TRBV6-4 with TRBJ2-3; D might be TRBD2 (5 bases). The CDR3 DNA reads as TGTGCCAGCAGTGACTCGGTCGGGGGCACAGATACGCAGTATTTT. It encodes CASSDSVGGTDTQYF.